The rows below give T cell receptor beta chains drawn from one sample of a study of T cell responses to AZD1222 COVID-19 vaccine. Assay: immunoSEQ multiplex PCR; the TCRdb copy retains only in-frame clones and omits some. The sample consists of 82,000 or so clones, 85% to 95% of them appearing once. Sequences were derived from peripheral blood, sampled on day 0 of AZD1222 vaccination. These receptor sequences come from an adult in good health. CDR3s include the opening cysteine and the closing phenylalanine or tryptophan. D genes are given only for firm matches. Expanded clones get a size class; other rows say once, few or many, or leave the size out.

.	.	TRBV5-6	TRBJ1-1	CASSFNTEAFF	TGTGCCAGCAGCTTTAACACTGAAGCTTTCTTT
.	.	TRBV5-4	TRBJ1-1	CASSFGGVNTEAFF	TGTGCCAGCAGCTTCGGGGGGGTGAACACTGAAGCTTTCTTT
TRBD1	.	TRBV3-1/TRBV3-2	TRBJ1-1	CASSPRFDRGIGEAFF	TGTGCCAGCAGCCCGCGGTTCGACAGGGGAATAGGTGAAGCTTTCTTT
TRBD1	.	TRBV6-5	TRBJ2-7	CASSNDRAYEQYF	TGTGCCAGCAGCAACGACAGGGCCTACGAGCAGTACTTC
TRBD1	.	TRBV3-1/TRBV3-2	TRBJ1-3	CASSQAGTGVNTIYF	TGTGCCAGCAGCCAGGCCGGGACAGGGGTAAACACCATATATTTT
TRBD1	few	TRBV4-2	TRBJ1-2	CASSQDRDRAGYTF	TGTGCCAGCAGCCAAGATCGGGACAGGGCCGGCTACACCTTC
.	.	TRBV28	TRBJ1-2	CASSRVVHGYTF	TGTGCCAGCAGCAGGGTAGTACATGGCTACACCTTC
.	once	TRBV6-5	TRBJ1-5	CATQTGERNQPQHF	TGTGCCACCCAAACCGGTGAACGGAATCAGCCCCAGCATTTT
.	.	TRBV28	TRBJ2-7	CASSLLASVNPAYEQYF	TGTGCCAGCAGTTTATTAGCTAGCGTCAATCCCGCCTACGAGCAGTACTTC
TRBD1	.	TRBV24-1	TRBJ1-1	CATSEPGTGSTEAFF	TGTGCCACCAGTGAACCCGGGACAGGGTCCACTGAAGCTTTCTTT
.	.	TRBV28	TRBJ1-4	CASSFRMVGVTNEKLFF	TGTGCCAGCAGTTTTAGGATGGTAGGGGTAACTAATGAAAAACTGTTTTTT
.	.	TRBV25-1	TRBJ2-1	CASSEFGAAEQFF	TGTGCCAGCAGTGAATTCGGCGCAGCTGAGCAGTTCTTC
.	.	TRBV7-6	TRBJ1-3	CASSLKGSSIGNTIYF	TGTGCCAGCAGCTTAAAGGGCTCGAGCATAGGAAACACCATATATTTT
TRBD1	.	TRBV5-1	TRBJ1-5	CASSEDRASNQPQHF	TGCGCCAGCAGCGAGGACAGGGCTAGCAATCAGCCCCAGCATTTT
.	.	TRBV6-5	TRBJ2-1	CASRPGLAYNEQFF	TGTGCCAGCAGACCAGGCCTCGCGTACAATGAGCAGTTCTTC
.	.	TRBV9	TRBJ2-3	CASSDKPTGLGDTQYF	TGTGCCAGCAGCGACAAACCAACAGGGCTCGGAGATACGCAGTATTTT
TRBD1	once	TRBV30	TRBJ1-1	CAWRKDRVRTEAFF	TGTGCCTGGAGGAAAGACAGGGTTCGGACTGAAGCTTTCTTT
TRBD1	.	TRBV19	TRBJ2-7	CASSLAGTGGREQYF	TGTGCCAGTAGTCTAGCCGGGACAGGGGGCCGCGAGCAGTACTTC
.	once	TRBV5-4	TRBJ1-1	CASSGEEWAGTEAFF	TGTGCCAGCAGCGGGGAAGAGTGGGCCGGCACTGAAGCTTTCTTT
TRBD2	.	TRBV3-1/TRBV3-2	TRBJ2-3	CASSQESSGGRGDTQYF	TGTGCCAGCAGCCAAGAGAGTAGCGGGGGCCGGGGAGATACGCAGTATTTT
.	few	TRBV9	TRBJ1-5	CATTPRLQKYSNQPQHF	TGTGCCACAACACCTAGGCTCCAGAAATATAGCAATCAGCCCCAGCATTTT
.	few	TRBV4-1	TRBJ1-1	CASSIGIQLNTEAFF	TGCGCCAGCAGCATAGGGATACAGCTGAACACTGAAGCTTTCTTT
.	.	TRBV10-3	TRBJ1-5	CAISSQGGGNQPQHF	TGTGCCATCAGTTCCCAAGGGGGAGGCAATCAGCCCCAGCATTTT
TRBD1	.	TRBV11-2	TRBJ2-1	CASSSTRGRSYNEQFF	TGTGCCAGCAGCTCTACCAGGGGGCGATCCTACAATGAGCAGTTCTTC
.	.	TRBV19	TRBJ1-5	CASSGLGWDQPQHF	TGTGCCAGTAGCGGACTTGGATGGGATCAGCCCCAGCATTTT
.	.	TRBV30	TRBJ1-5	CAWSVDIRSNQPQHF	TGTGCCTGGAGTGTAGACATTAGGAGCAATCAGCCCCAGCATTTT
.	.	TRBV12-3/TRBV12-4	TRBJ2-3	CASRSLTDTQYF	TGTGCCAGCAGATCCCTCACAGATACGCAGTATTTT
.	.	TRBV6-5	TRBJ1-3	CASTPRGLGGNTIYF	TGTGCCAGCACCCCACGGGGCCTTGGTGGAAACACCATATATTTT
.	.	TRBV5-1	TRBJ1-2	CASSADWGVGYTF	TGCGCCAGCAGCGCGGACTGGGGTGTTGGCTACACCTTC
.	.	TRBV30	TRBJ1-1	CAWSKSPPAAGNTEAFF	TGTGCCTGGAGTAAGAGCCCGCCCGCAGCGGGGAACACTGAAGCTTTCTTT
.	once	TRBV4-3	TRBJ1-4	CASSPGVGDPNEKLFF	TGCGCCAGCAGCCCAGGAGTCGGGGACCCAAATGAAAAACTGTTTTTT
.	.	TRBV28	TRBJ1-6	CASSLFPGSYNSPLHF	TGTGCCAGCAGCCTTTTCCCCGGCTCCTATAATTCACCCCTCCACTTT
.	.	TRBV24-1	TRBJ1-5	CATSQGPSQPQHF	TGTGCCACCAGTCAGGGGCCCAGTCAGCCCCAGCATTTT
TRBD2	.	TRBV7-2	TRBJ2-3	CASSSQTSGVRTDTQYF	TGTGCCAGCAGCTCGCAGACTAGCGGGGTGCGCACAGATACGCAGTATTTT
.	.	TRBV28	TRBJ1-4	CASSLTALGSNEKLFF	TGTGCCAGCAGCCTGACAGCCTTGGGTAGTAATGAAAAACTGTTTTTT
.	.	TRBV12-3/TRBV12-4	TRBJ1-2	CASSLGVDGYTF	TGTGCCAGCAGTTTAGGGGTAGATGGCTACACCTTC
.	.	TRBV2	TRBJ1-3	CASSEAGFSGNTIYF	TGTGCCAGCAGTGAAGCAGGTTTTTCTGGAAACACCATATATTTT
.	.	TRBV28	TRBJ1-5	CASTKTGRAGQPQHF	TGTGCCAGCACCAAGACCGGACGGGCGGGTCAGCCCCAGCATTTT
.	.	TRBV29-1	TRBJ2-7	CSPHQGPPFTSRFYEQYF	TGCAGCCCTCACCAGGGACCCCCTTTCACTTCGCGCTTCTACGAGCAGTACTTC
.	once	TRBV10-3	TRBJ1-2	CAISESGFNYGYTF	TGTGCCATCAGTGAGTCCGGATTTAACTATGGCTACACCTTC
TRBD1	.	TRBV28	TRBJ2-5	CASTTTGWGETQYF	TGTGCCAGCACCACGACAGGGTGGGGAGAGACCCAGTACTTC
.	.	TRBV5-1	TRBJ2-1	CASSSDVLSSYNEQFF	TGCGCCAGCAGTTCAGACGTACTGAGCTCCTACAATGAGCAGTTCTTC
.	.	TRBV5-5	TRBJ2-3	CASREGTLVRPDTQYF	TGTGCCAGCAGGGAGGGGACTCTAGTTCGCCCAGATACGCAGTATTTT
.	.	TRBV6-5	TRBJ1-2	CASSYWGLSNYGYTF	TGTGCCAGCAGTTATTGGGGATTGTCTAACTATGGCTACACCTTC
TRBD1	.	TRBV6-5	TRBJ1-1	CASSSDRAREAFF	TGTGCCAGCAGCTCGGACAGGGCCAGGGAAGCTTTCTTT
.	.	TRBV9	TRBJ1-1	CASSVRTYTEAFF	TGTGCCAGCAGCGTCCGCACATACACTGAAGCTTTCTTT
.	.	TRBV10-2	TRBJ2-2	CASRPGNTGELFF	TGCGCCAGCAGGCCAGGGAACACCGGGGAGCTGTTTTTT
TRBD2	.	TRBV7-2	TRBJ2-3	CASSFLAGAADTQYF	TGTGCCAGCAGCTTTCTAGCGGGGGCGGCAGATACGCAGTATTTT
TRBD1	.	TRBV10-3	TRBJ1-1	CAIRKTGGTEAFF	TGTGCCATCAGGAAGACAGGGGGAACTGAAGCTTTCTTT
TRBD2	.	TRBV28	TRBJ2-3	CASSFPQKRGSTDTQYF	TGTGCCAGCAGTTTCCCCCAAAAGCGGGGCAGCACAGATACGCAGTATTTT
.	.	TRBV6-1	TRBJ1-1	CASSESRGTEAFF	TGTGCCAGCAGTGAAAGCCGAGGGACTGAAGCTTTCTTT
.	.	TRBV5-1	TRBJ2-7	CASSLTGSYASYEQYF	TGCGCCAGCAGCTTGACAGGCTCCTACGCTTCCTACGAGCAGTACTTC
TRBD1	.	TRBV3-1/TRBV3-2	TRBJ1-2	CASSQDQPGQGDYYGYTF	TGTGCCAGCAGCCAAGATCAACCGGGACAGGGGGATTACTATGGCTACACCTTC
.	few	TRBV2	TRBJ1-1	CARQGLMNTEAFF	TGTGCCAGACAAGGGCTTATGAACACTGAAGCTTTCTTT
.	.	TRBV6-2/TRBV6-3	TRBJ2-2	CASSYSINTGELFF	TGTGCCAGCAGTTACAGTATAAACACCGGGGAGCTGTTTTTT
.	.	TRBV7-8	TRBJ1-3	CASSLAGGIHSGNTIYF	TGTGCCAGCAGCTTAGCGGGGGGAATCCACTCTGGAAACACCATATATTTT